The TCR beta chain described here comes from a study of T cells in Graves' hyperthyroidism and ophthalmopathy. Graves' hyperthyroidism qualified as stable when ophthalmopathy did not progress within 18 months. Authors of the study amplified TCR beta CDR3 regions from RNA transcripts. Initially, a first-round RT-PCR of the TCR CDR3 employed the HTBI primer set. Each CDR3 protein gets one entry after TCRdb re-called the multiplex PCR reads with MiXCR. The sample lists tens of thousands of distinct CDR3 sequences; about 54% were seen once. This clonotype was sampled from a young man with Graves' hyperthyroidism. Specimen: peripheral blood or thyroid tissue (not recorded which).

The CDR3 reads CASSLDRQGAGYGYTF. DNA of the CDR3: TGTGCCAGCAGCTTAGACCGACAGGGGGCGGGCTATGGCTACACCTTC. The chain uses TRBV11-2 and TRBJ1-2, with 10 bases that match TRBD1. V lost 0 bases, J lost 4 bases, and 5 bases stayed unmatched. In germline, CDR1 is SGHAT, CDR2 FQNNGV. The CDR3 covers 16 residues.